This TCR beta chain comes out of a study of blood T cell repertoires in COVID-19. Study-wide background: The United States, Italy and Spain provided the acute and convalescent COVID-19 samples. Sample material is recorded as cDNA or gDNA derived from T cells, B-cell-depleted T cells, or PBMCs.

Assay used: immunoSEQ multiplex PCR; TCRdb lists only in-frame clones, some missing. The repertoire holds more than 95,000 clones, with 75% to 85% as singletons. This clone showed up just a few times. The V end was cut by 5 bases, the J end by 3 bases, with 10 bases between. The CDR3 has 13 amino acids. Germline CDR1 is SGHTA and CDR2 is FQGTGA. V and J are TRBV7-3 and TRBJ1-1; unclear D gene. Input material: peripheral blood. The receptor was isolated from a man between 60 and 70 years old with acute or convalescent COVID-19. The CDR3 DNA is TGTGCCAGCAGCCCCCAAGCCGACACTGAAGCTTTCTTT. This sequence encodes CASSPQADTEAFF.